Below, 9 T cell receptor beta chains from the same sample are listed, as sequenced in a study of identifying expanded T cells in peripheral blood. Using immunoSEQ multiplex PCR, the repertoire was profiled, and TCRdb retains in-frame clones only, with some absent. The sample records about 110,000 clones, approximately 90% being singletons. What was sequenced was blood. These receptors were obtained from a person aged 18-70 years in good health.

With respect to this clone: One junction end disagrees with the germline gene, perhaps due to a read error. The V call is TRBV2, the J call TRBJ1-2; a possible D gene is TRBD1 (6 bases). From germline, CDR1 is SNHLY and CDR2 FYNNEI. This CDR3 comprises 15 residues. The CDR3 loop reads CTSSEARGANYGYTF. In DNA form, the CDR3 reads TGTACCAGCAGTGAAGCGCGGGGGGCAAACTATGGCTACACCTTC.

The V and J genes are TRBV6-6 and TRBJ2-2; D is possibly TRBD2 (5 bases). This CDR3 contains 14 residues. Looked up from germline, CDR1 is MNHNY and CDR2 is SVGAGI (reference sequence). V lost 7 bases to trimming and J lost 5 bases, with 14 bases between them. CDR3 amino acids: CASIGLDGTGELFF. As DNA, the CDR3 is TGTGCCAGCATCGGACTGGACGGGACCGGGGAGCTGTTTTTT.

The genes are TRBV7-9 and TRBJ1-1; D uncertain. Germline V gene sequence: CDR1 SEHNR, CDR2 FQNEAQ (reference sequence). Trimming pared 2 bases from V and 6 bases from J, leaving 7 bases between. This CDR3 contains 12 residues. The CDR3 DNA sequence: TGTGCCAGCAGCTTACCAGCCTCTGAAGCTTTCTTT. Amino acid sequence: CASSLPASEAFF.

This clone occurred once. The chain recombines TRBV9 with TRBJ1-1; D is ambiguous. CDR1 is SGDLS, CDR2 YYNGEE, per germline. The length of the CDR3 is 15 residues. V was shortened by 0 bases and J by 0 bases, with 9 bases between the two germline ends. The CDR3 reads CASSVEGHVNTEAFF. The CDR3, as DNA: TGTGCCAGCAGCGTAGAAGGGCACGTGAACACTGAAGCTTTCTTT.

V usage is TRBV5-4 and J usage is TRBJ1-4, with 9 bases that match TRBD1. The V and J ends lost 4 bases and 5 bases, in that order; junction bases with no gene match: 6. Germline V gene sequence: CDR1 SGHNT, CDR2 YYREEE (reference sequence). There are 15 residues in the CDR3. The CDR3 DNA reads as TGTGCCAGCAGCCAGGACAGGGGCCGGAATGAAAAACTGTTTTTT. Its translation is CASSQDRGRNEKLFF.

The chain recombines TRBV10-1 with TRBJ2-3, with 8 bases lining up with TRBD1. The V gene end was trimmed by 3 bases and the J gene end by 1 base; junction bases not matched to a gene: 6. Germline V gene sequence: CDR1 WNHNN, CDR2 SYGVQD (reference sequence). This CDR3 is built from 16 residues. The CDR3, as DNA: TGCGCCAGCAGTGAAGTCAGGGGGCACCGCACAGATACGCAGTATTTT. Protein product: CASSEVRGHRTDTQYF.

The CDR3 spells CASSLFGQGNTGELFF. Written as DNA, the CDR3 is TGTGCCAGCAGCTTGTTTGGACAGGGGAACACCGGGGAGCTGTTTTTT. This chain connects TRBV5-4 to TRBJ2-2, with 8 positions matching TRBD1. This CDR3 has 16 amino acids. Germline assignment: CDR1 SGHNT and CDR2 YYREEE (reference sequence). V dropped 1 base and J dropped 1; count of bases not matched to a gene: 3.

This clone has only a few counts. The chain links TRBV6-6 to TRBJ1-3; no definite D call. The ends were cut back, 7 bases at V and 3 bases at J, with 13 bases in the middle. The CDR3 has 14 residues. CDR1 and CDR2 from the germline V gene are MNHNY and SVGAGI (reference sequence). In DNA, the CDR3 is TGTGCCAGCACCCAACTGCGAGGTGGAAACACCATATATTTT. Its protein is CASTQLRGGNTIYF.

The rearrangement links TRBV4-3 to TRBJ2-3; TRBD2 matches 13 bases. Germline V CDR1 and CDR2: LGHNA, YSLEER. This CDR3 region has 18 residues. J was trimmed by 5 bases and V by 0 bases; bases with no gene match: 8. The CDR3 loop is CASSQELAGGGAQDTQYF. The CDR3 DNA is TGCGCCAGCAGCCAAGAACTAGCGGGGGGGGGAGCACAAGATACGCAGTATTTT.